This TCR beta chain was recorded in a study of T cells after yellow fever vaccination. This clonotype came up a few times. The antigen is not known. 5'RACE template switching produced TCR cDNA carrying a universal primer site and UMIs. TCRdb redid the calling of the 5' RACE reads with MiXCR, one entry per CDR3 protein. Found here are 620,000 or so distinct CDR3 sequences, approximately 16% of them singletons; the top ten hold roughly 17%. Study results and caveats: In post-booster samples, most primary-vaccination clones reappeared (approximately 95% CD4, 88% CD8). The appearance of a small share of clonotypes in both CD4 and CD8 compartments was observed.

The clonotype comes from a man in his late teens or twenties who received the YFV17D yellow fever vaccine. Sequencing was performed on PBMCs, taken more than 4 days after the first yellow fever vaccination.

DNA for the CDR3: TGTGCCAGCAGCTCACACCCTTATCCGGGACAGGGATCGAACGAGCAGTACTTC. Amino acid sequence: CASSSHPYPGQGSNEQYF. The chain joins TRBV11-2 to TRBJ2-7, with TRBD1 identical over 9 bases. The length of the CDR3 is 18 residues. V lost 4 bases, J lost 5 bases, and 18 bases stayed unmatched. The germline V gene has CDR1 SGHAT and CDR2 FQNNGV.